This section outlines one T cell receptor beta chain sequence together with its context. These data belong to a study of blood T cell repertoires in COVID-19. The method was immunoSEQ multiplex PCR; TCRdb's version includes in-frame clones alone and lacks a portion of them. The sample shows about 230,000 clones, less than 85% of them seen only once. The germline V and J ends were trimmed by 4 bases and 1 base, with 12 bases remaining between them. The CDR3 sequence is 14 residues long. Germline lookup yields CDR1 SGHTS and CDR2 YDEGEE. The sample comprised peripheral blood. This receptor was obtained from a woman between 70 and 85 years old with active or convalescent COVID-19. This sequence joins TRBV5-8 and TRBJ2-7, with a possible D match to TRBD1 (6 bases). CDR3 nucleotide sequence: TGTGCCAGCAGCATAACAGGGATGTCCTACGAGCAGTACTTC. Translated: CASSITGMSYEQYF.